The rows below give T cell receptor beta chains drawn from one sample of a study of molecular identifiers for immune sequencing clone quantification. TCRdb reprocessed the PCR reads with MiXCR, giving one entry per CDR3 protein. This repertoire shows roughly 300,000 distinct CDR3 sequences, roughly a quarter found once; its top ten account for roughly 0.7%. The sample was naive CD8+ T cells from blood, with Jurkat cell RNA spiked in. The source is a human donor in good health. Some libraries in this study had Jurkat cell RNA spiked in. CDR3s include the opening cysteine and the closing phenylalanine or tryptophan.

v_call,cdr3_aa
TRBV2,CASSEVGGMNTEAFF
TRBV28,CASSDPGHGGYEQYF
TRBV5-3,CASSLRTSGVSSGANVLTF
TRBV5-1,CASSLAWGAEQYF
TRBV6-5,CASSYGQLYEQYF
TRBV7-9,CASSPHGTGGEQYF
TRBV27,CASSPRTVNEAFF
TRBV19,CASTARREGGMYEQYF
TRBV12-3/TRBV12-4,CASSFGGAGTEAFF
TRBV4-3,CASSQIEEISTDTQYF
TRBV12-3/TRBV12-4,CASSLEGTRTYEQYF
TRBV2,CAIGQMNTEAFF
TRBV15,CATSSSRSGNTIYF
TRBV7-2,CASKDFAGANVLTF
TRBV12-3/TRBV12-4,CASSLVAGGQHEQFF
TRBV3-1,CASGGLAGAQETQYF
TRBV28,CASTLTSGDTQYF
TRBV7-2,CASSRGPLSNQPQHF
TRBV5-4,CASSLWYDETQYF
TRBV12-3/TRBV12-4,CASSSPGQGENEQFF
TRBV20-1,CSARLTSEYEQYF
TRBV2,CASNHQETQYF
TRBV14,CASSQDFSGYYEQYF
TRBV29-1,CSVLGQGAFSDYGYTF
TRBV7-9,CASSSHPDKATETQYF
TRBV5-4,CASSPRDKNYEQYF
TRBV6-2/TRBV6-3,CASSYENVQETQYF
TRBV9,CASSVGGTGGPDTQYF
TRBV20-1,CSARPTSGDWNTQYF
TRBV7-2,CASSPHSLLADSIYTQYF
TRBV28,CASSARTSGAQETQYF
TRBV16,CASSQSAGPDTEAFF
TRBV27,CASSLPTSRDEQYF
TRBV28,CASSFFTTSGSDRFF
TRBV5-6,CASSLGSFAGTSDYEQYF
TRBV6-2/TRBV6-3,CASNNFPIDWRSNTGELFF
TRBV7-9,CASSSPRGSFSHEQYF
TRBV11-2,CASSLVERTYNEQFF
TRBV6-1,CASSEELLAAYEQYF
TRBV29-1,CSVVGHSLYQETQYF
TRBV5-1,CASSFRAGSIQETQYF
TRBV27,CASSPDQGLAGVETQYF
TRBV30,CAWSIVGRSTDAQYF
TRBV7-9,CASSIDRDEETRYF
TRBV10-3,CAISTGVLKTNTDTQYF
TRBV7-9,CASTQGQRITEAFF
TRBV21-1,CASSKALWRSSGGEQYF
TRBV14,CASSQGRGRLVTQYF